This T cell receptor beta chain was sequenced in a study of blood T cell repertoires in COVID-19. This clone was counted only a few times. The CDR3 totals 15 residues. Trimming left V 5 bases short and J 4 bases short, with 15 bases between. Germline V gives CDR1 MNHNY, CDR2 SVGAGI (reference sequence). The data were produced by immunoSEQ multiplex PCR, yet TCRdb's version contains in-frame clones alone and is incomplete. The repertoire consists of around 480,000 clones, with about nine tenths occurring once and the leading ten covering approximately 12%. Sample: peripheral blood. This receptor was obtained from a woman aged 50 to 60 with COVID-19, enrolled during active disease. The chain employs TRBV6-6 and TRBJ1-5; a weak D match, TRBD1 (6 bases). CDR3 sequence: CASSPRARGNQPQHF. DNA for the CDR3: TGTGCCAGCAGTCCCCGGGCGAGGGGGAATCAGCCCCAGCATTTT.